The T cell receptor beta chain under discussion was sequenced for a study of cytomegalovirus exposure and HLA in healthy donors. Study outcomes and limitations: The productive fraction for most TCR beta V segments was about 87% or about 30% in an earlier analysis. What was likely a sequencing artifact was a cluster of highly shared sequence variants.

Trimming removed 0 bases from V and 0 bases from J, with 9 bases in between. The CDR3 totals 16 residues. In germline, CDR1 is KGHSH, CDR2 LQKENI. The table lists this clone with a count of one. The antigen is undetermined. The PCR employed 60 Vbeta primers together with 13 Jbeta primers. The table came from immunoSEQ multiplex PCR; TCRdb's copy has only in-frame clones and leaves some out. The table records 150,000 to 200,000 clones, approximately 80% of them present only once. This cohort consisted of healthy bone marrow donors. Donors were nominally healthy when sampled, though unrecorded immune exposures were likely.

The sample consisted of PBMCs. The rearrangement joins TRBV18 to TRBJ2-1; tentative D call: TRBD2 (6 bases). The receptor was isolated from a man aged 18 to 29 in good health and CMV-seronegative. The CDR3 DNA reads as TGTGCCAGCTCACCACCGGGGGGTAGCTCCTACAATGAGCAGTTCTTC. It is translated as CASSPPGGSSYNEQFF. Full variable domain (remainder filled in from reference TRBV18 and TRBJ2-1): NAGVMQNPRHLVRRRGQEARLRCSPMKGHSHVYWYRQLPEEGLKFMVYLQKENIIDESGMPKERFSAEFPKEGPSILRIQQVVRGDSAAYFCASSPPGGSSYNEQFFGPGTRLTVL.